The rows below give T cell receptor beta chains drawn from one sample of a study of read filtering for tumor transcriptome and immune sequencing. MiXCR, run by TCRdb on the reads, gives a single entry per CDR3 protein. The sample carries around 140,000 distinct CDR3 sequences, roughly 13% recorded once. Sequenced input: a population of CD138-negative cells sorted from bone marrow. The receptors were sampled from a donor aged 40 or over with multiple myeloma. Each CDR3 is given with its conserved first and last residue. The D gene is left open where the match is weak. The size field is filled for only some rows; it gives once, few, many or a size class.

abundance	j_gene	d_gene	v_gene	len	CDR3aa	CDR3nt
few	TRBJ2-7	TRBD2	TRBV4-1	14	CASSQGGGKSEQYF	TGCGCCAGCAGCCAAGGGGGGGGGAAAAGCGAGCAGTACTTC
-	TRBJ2-2	-	TRBV20-1	17	CSAREDGGGSHTGELFF	TGCAGTGCTAGAGAGGACGGAGGGGGGTCGCACACCGGGGAGCTGTTTTTT
many	TRBJ1-1	-	TRBV24-1	14	CATSDSGSNTEAFF	TGTGCCACCAGTGATTCCGGATCGAACACTGAAGCTTTCTTT
many	TRBJ2-7	TRBD1	TRBV29-1	13	CSVYDRGPHEQYF	TGCAGCGTTTATGACAGGGGGCCCCACGAGCAGTACTTC
few	TRBJ2-1	-	TRBV4-1	15	CTSSQDSLFPNEQFF	TGCACCAGCAGCCAAGACTCCCTATTCCCCAATGAGCAGTTCTTC
many	TRBJ1-1	-	TRBV7-6	15	CASSPGGIMNTEAFF	TGTGCCAGCAGCCCGGGGGGGATCATGAACACTGAAGCTTTCTTT
many	TRBJ1-4	-	TRBV11-2	15	CASSLRDMENEKLFF	TGTGCCAGCAGCCTCCGGGACATGGAGAATGAAAAACTGTTTTTT
many	TRBJ2-1	TRBD2	TRBV7-2	14	CASALGGSDNEQFF	TGTGCCAGCGCCTTGGGCGGGAGCGACAATGAGCAGTTCTTC
many	TRBJ1-1	TRBD1	TRBV6-2/TRBV6-3	14	CASSHRGLVTEAFF	TGTGCCAGCAGTCACAGGGGGCTCGTGACTGAAGCTTTCTTT
many	TRBJ2-5	TRBD1	TRBV12-3/TRBV12-4	14	CASISTGYQETQYF	TGTGCCAGCATTTCGACAGGGTACCAAGAGACCCAGTACTTC
few	TRBJ2-1	-	TRBV6-5	15	CASSVVVTSYNEQFF	TGTGCCAGCAGTGTTGTGGTGACCTCCTACAATGAGCAGTTCTTC
many	TRBJ1-5	-	TRBV12-3/TRBV12-4	15	CASSSTEASNQPQHF	TGTGCCAGCAGTTCGACAGAGGCGAGTAATCAGCCCCAGCATTTT
many	TRBJ2-4	-	TRBV12-3/TRBV12-4	15	CASGGGRWAKNIQYF	TGTGCCAGCGGAGGGGGGCGGTGGGCCAAAAACATTCAGTACTTC
many	TRBJ2-6	-	TRBV25-1	14	CASATGSGANVLTF	TGTGCCAGCGCTACAGGGAGTGGGGCCAACGTCCTGACTTTC
many	TRBJ1-1	-	TRBV4-3	14	CASSPTTGNTEAFF	TGCGCCAGCAGCCCGACGACAGGGAACACTGAAGCTTTCTTT
few	TRBJ1-1	TRBD1	TRBV30	14	CAWRITGANTEAFF	TGTGCCTGGAGAATTACAGGGGCGAACACTGAAGCTTTCTTT
many	TRBJ2-6	-	TRBV5-1	15	CASRASSAGANVLTF	TGCGCCAGCAGGGCTAGTAGTGCTGGGGCCAACGTCCTGACTTTC
many	TRBJ2-1	-	TRBV5-1	15	CASTLGGTAYNEQFF	TGCGCCAGCACCCTGGGGGGTACCGCCTACAATGAGCAGTTCTTC
many	TRBJ2-3	-	TRBV11-2	15	CASSFRGRDTDTQYF	TGTGCCAGCAGCTTCAGGGGCCGGGATACAGATACGCAGTATTTT
-	TRBJ2-3	TRBD1	TRBV11-1	15	CASSLGDRGPDTQYF	TGTGCCAGCAGCCTGGGGGACAGGGGGCCGGATACGCAGTATTTT
many	TRBJ1-2	-	TRBV11-1	13	CASSFRGQDGYTF	TGTGCCAGCAGCTTCCGTGGGCAAGATGGCTACACCTTC
many	TRBJ2-2	-	TRBV5-1	16	CASSLARHTNTGELFF	TGCGCCAGCAGCTTGGCGCGACATACGAACACCGGGGAGCTGTTTTTT
many	TRBJ1-1	-	TRBV12-3/TRBV12-4	11	CASSLTYRAFF	TGTGCCAGCAGTTTGACCTACAGGGCTTTCTTT
many	TRBJ2-1	-	TRBV12-3/TRBV12-4	14	CASSSGRIYNEQFF	TGTGCCAGCAGTTCGGGGAGGATCTACAATGAGCAGTTCTTC
many	TRBJ2-1	TRBD2	TRBV7-3	17	CASSSGLAGGVYNEQFF	TGTGCCAGCAGCTCGGGACTAGCGGGAGGGGTTTACAATGAGCAGTTCTTC
many	TRBJ1-1	-	TRBV5-1	13	CASSLDLNTEAFF	TGCGCCAGCAGCTTGGACTTAAACACTGAAGCTTTCTTT
many	TRBJ2-3	TRBD2	TRBV3-1	15	CASSQGGRSADTQYF	TGTGCCAGCAGCCAAGGCGGGAGAAGCGCAGATACGCAGTATTTT
many	TRBJ1-5	TRBD1	TRBV20-1	13	CSATDRGSQPQHF	TGCAGTGCAACGGACAGGGGAAGTCAGCCCCAGCATTTT
-	TRBJ2-1	-	TRBV7-3	12	CASSPNGDEQFF	TGTGCCAGCAGCCCAAACGGGGATGAGCAGTTCTTC
many	TRBJ2-3	-	TRBV6-1	15	CATRFEPTRADTQYF	TGTGCCACCAGGTTCGAGCCCACGAGGGCAGATACGCAGTATTTT
many	TRBJ2-7	-	TRBV7-3	13	CASSLTGRREQYF	TGTGCCAGCAGCTTAACGGGGCGGCGGGAGCAGTACTTC
many	TRBJ2-1	-	TRBV12-5	14	CASGLVPGNNEQFF	TGTGCTAGTGGTTTGGTACCCGGGAACAATGAGCAGTTCTTC
many	TRBJ2-7	-	TRBV27	13	CASGAGPGYEQYF	TGTGCCAGTGGAGCGGGCCCGGGGTACGAGCAGTACTTC
few	TRBJ1-2	TRBD1	TRBV5-1	16	CASSRDRGHSNYGYTF	TGCGCCAGCAGCCGTGACAGGGGCCATTCTAACTATGGCTACACCTTC
-	TRBJ2-7	-	TRBV19	15	CASRVSGRIPPEQYF	TGTGCCAGTAGGGTAAGCGGCCGGATTCCCCCCGAGCAGTACTTC
many	TRBJ1-6	-	TRBV4-1	15	CASSQGHQYNSPLHF	TGCGCCAGCAGCCAAGGACATCAGTATAATTCACCCCTCCACTTT
many	TRBJ2-7	TRBD2	TRBV20-1	12	CSARDSSTSQNF	TGCAGTGCTAGAGATTCCTCGACTAGCCAGAACTTC
many	TRBJ1-1	-	TRBV19	12	CASSRRGTEAFF	TGTGCCAGTAGTCGCCGGGGCACTGAAGCTTTCTTT
-	TRBJ1-1	-	TRBV5-5	14	CASSSTGLNTEAFF	TGTGCCAGCAGCTCGACAGGTCTAAACACTGAAGCTTTCTTT
-	TRBJ2-3	-	TRBV2	14	CATTLAGGTDTQYF	TGTGCCACCACATTGGCAGGGGGCACAGATACGCAGTATTTT
many	TRBJ2-1	TRBD1	TRBV29-1	13	CSGRTGGNNEQFF	TGCAGCGGGCGGACAGGGGGGAACAATGAGCAGTTCTTC
many	TRBJ2-3	TRBD2	TRBV12-3/TRBV12-4	18	CASSLRGLAGGPTDTQYF	TGTGCCAGCAGTTTAAGGGGACTAGCGGGAGGGCCGACAGATACGCAGTATTTT
many	TRBJ1-2	TRBD1	TRBV29-1	12	CSVGDRANGYTF	TGCAGCGTTGGGGACAGGGCGAATGGCTACACCTTC
-	TRBJ2-5	-	TRBV6-2/TRBV6-3	12	CASRPLQGTQYF	TGTGCCAGCAGGCCCCTCCAAGGGACCCAGTACTTC
-	TRBJ2-1	-	TRBV2	15	CASTGGAGGGNEQFF	TGTGCCAGCACCGGGGGAGCAGGAGGGGGCAATGAGCAGTTCTTC
few	TRBJ2-7	-	TRBV3-1	15	CASSHLSGGSYEQYF	TGTGCCAGCAGCCACCTTAGCGGCGGCTCCTACGAGCAGTACTTC